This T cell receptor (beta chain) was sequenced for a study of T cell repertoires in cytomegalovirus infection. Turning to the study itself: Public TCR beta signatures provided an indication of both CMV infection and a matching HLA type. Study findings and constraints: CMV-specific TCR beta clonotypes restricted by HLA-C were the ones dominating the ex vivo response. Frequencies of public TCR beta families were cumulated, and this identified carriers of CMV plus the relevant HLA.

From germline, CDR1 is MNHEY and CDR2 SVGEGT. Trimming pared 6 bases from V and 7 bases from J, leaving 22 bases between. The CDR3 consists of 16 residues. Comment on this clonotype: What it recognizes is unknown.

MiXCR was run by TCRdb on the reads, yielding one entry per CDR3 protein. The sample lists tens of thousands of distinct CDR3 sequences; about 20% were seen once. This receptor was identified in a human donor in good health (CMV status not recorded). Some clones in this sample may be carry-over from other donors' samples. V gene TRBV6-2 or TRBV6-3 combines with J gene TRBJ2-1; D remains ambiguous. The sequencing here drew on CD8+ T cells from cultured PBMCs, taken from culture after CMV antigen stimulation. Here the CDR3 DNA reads TGTGCCAGCAGAGACTTTAGACATGGGTTGGGGAATGAGCAGTTCTTC. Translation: CASRDFRHGLGNEQFF.